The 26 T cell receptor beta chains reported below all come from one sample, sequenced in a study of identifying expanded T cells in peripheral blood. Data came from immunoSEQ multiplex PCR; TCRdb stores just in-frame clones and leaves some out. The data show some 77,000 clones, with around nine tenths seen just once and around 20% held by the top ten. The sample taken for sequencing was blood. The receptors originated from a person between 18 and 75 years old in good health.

DNA of the CDR3: TGTGCCAGCAGCTTCACGGCCGCCTCCTACGAGCAGTACTTC. Its translation: CASSFTAASYEQYF. The chain carries TRBV5-4 and TRBJ2-7; no clear D. The germline CDR1 and CDR2 sequences are SGHNT and YYREEE (reference sequence). This CDR3 is built from 14 residues. V was cut by 2 bases and J by 0 bases, with 9 bases left in between.

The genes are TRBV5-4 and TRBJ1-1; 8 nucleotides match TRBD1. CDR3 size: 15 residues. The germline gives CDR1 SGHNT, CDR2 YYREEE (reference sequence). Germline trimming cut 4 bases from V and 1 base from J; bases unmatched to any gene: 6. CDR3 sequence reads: CASSDTGGWNTEAFF. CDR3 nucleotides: TGTGCCAGCAGCGATACAGGGGGATGGAACACTGAAGCTTTCTTT.

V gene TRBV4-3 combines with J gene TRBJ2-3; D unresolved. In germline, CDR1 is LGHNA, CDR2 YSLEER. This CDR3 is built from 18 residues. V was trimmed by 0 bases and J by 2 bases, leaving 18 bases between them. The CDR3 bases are TGCGCCAGCAGCCAAGATCTCATAAGAGATTCCAACACAGATACGCAGTATTTT. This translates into CASSQDLIRDSNTDTQYF.

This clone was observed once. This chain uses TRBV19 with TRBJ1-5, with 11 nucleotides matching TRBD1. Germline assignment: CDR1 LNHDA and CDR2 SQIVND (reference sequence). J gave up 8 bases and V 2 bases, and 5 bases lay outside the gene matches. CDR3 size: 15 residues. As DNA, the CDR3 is TGTGCCAGTAGTATAACCGGACAGGGGGCAGAGCCCCAGCATTTT. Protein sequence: CASSITGQGAEPQHF.

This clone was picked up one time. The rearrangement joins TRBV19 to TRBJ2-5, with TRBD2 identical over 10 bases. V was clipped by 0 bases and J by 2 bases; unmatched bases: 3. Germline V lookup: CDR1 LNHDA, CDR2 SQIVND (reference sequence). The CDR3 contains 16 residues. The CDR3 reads CASSIDLAGAQETQYF. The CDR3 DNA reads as TGTGCCAGTAGTATAGATCTAGCGGGGGCTCAAGAGACCCAGTACTTC.

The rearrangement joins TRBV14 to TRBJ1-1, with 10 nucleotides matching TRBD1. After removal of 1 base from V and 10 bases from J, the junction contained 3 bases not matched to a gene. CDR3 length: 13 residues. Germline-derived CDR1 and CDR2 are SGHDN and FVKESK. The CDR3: CASSQVGQGRAFF. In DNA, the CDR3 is TGTGCCAGCAGCCAAGTGGGACAGGGGAGAGCTTTCTTT.

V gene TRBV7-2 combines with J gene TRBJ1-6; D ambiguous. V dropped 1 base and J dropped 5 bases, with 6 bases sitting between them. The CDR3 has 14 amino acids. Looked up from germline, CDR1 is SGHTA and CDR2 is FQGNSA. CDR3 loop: CASSLDFNNSPLHF. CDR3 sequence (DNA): TGTGCCAGCAGCTTAGATTTCAATAATTCACCCCTCCACTTT.

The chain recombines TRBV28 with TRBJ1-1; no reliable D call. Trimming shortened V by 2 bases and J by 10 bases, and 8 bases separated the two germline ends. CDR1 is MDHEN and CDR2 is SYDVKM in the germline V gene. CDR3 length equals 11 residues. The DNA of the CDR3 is TGTGCCAGCAGTTTACGGGAAGGAGCTTTCTTT. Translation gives CASSLREGAFF.

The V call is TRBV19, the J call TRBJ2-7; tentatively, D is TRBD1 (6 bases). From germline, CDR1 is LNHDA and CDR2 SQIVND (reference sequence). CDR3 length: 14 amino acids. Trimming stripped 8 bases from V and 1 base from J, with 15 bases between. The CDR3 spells CASSRQASSYEQYF. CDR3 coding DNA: TGTGCCAGTTCCCGACAGGCGTCGTCCTACGAGCAGTACTTC.

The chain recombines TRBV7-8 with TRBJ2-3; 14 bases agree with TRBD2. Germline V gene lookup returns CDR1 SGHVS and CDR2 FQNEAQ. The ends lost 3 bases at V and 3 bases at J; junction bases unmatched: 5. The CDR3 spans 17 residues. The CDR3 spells CASSFAGTSGGTDTQYF. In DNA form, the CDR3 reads TGTGCCAGCAGCTTCGCCGGGACTAGCGGGGGTACAGATACGCAGTATTTT.

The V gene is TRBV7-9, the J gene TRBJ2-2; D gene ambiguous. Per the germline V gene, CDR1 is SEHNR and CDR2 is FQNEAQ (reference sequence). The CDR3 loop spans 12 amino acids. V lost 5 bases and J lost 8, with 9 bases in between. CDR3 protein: CASSDTRGELFF. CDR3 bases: TGTGCCAGCAGCGACACGAGGGGGGAGCTGTTTTTT.

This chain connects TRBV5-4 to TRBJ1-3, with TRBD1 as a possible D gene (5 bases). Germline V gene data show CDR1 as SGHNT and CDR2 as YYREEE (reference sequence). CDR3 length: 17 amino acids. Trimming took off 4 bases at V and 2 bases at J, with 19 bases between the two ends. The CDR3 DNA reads TGTGCCAGCAGCCACCGCCGCCGGGGGAGCGCTGGAAACACCATATATTTT. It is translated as CASSHRRRGSAGNTIYF.

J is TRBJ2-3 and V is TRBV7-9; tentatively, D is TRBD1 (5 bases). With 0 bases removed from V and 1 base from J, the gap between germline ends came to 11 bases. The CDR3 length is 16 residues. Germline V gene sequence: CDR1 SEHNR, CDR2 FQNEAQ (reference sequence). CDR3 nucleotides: TGTGCCAGCAGCTTAGCAGGGGCTTTTGGCACAGATACGCAGTATTTT. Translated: CASSLAGAFGTDTQYF.

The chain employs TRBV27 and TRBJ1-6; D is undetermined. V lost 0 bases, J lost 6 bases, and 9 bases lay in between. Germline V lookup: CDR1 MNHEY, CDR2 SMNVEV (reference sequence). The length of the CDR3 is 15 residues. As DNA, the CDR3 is TGTGCCAGCAGTTTATCCGGGCAGTTTAATTCACCCCTCCACTTT. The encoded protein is CASSLSGQFNSPLHF.

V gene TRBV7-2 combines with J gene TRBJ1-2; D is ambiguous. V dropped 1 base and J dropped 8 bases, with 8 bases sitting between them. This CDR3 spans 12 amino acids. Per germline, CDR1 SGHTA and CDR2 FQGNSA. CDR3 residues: CASSLDGRGYTF. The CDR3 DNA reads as TGTGCCAGCAGCTTAGATGGTAGGGGCTACACCTTC.

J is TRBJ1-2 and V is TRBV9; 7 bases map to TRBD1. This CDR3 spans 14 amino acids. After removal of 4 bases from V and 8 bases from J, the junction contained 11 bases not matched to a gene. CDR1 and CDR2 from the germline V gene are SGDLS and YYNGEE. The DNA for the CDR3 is TGTGCCAGCAGCCCCCGCCACAGGACAGGAGGCTACACCTTC. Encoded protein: CASSPRHRTGGYTF.

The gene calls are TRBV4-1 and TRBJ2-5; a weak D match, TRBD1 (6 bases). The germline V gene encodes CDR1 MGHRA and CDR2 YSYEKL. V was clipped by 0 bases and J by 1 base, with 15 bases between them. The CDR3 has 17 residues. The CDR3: CASSQDQNRVGQETQYF. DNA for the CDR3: TGCGCCAGCAGCCAAGATCAGAACAGGGTGGGCCAAGAGACCCAGTACTTC.

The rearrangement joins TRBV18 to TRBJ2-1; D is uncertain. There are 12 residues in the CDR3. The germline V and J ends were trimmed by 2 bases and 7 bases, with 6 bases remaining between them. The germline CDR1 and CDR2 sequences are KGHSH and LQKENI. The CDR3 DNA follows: TGTGCCAGCTCACCATTGCAGAATGAGCAGTTCTTC. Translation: CASSPLQNEQFF.

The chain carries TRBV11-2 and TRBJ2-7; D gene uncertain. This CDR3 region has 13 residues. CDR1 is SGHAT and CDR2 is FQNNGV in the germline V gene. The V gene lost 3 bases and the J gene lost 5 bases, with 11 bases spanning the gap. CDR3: CASSLRMEHEQYF. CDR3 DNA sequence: TGTGCCAGCAGCTTGCGGATGGAACACGAGCAGTACTTC.

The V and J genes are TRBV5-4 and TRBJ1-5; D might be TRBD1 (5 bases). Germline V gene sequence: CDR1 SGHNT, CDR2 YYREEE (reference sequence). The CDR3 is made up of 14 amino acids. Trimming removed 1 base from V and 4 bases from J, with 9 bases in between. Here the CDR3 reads CASSLFGGNQPQHF. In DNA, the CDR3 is TGTGCCAGCAGCTTGTTTGGGGGGAATCAGCCCCAGCATTTT.

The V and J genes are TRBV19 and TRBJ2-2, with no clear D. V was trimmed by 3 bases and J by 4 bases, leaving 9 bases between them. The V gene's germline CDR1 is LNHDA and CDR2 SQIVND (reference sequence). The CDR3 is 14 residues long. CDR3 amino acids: CASSIYSSTGELFF. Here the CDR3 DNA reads TGTGCCAGTAGTATTTATTCTAGCACCGGGGAGCTGTTTTTT.

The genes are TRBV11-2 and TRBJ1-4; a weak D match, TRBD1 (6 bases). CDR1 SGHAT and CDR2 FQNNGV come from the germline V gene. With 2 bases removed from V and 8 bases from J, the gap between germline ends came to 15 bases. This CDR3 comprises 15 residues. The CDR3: CASSLNPGQSEKLFF. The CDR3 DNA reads TGTGCCAGCAGCTTAAACCCGGGACAAAGCGAAAAACTGTTTTTT.

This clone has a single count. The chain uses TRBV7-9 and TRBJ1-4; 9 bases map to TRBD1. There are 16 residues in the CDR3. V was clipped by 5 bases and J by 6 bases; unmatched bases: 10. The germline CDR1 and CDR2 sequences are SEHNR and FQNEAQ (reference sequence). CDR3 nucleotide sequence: TGTGCCAGCAGCCTCACCGACAGGGGGGTTGATGAAAAACTGTTTTTT. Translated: CASSLTDRGVDEKLFF.

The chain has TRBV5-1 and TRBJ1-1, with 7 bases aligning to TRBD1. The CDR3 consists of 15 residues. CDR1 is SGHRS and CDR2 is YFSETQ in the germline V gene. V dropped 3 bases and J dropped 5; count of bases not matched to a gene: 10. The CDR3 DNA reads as TGCGCCAGCAGCTCAACAGGGGTGGACGGGACTGAAGCTTTCTTT. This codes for CASSSTGVDGTEAFF.

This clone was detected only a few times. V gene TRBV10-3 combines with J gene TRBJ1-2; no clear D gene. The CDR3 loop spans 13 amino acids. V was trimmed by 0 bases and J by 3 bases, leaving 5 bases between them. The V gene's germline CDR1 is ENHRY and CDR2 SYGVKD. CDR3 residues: CAISESTDYGYTF. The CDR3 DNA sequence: TGTGCCATCAGTGAGTCAACAGACTATGGCTACACCTTC.

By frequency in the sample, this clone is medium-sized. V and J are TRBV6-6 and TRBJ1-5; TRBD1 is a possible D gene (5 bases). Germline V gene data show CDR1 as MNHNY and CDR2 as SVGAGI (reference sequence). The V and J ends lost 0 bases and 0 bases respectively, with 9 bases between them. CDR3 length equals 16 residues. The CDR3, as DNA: TGTGCCAGCAGTTACTCCACAGGTTATAGCAATCAGCCCCAGCATTTT. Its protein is CASSYSTGYSNQPQHF.